This TCR beta chain emerged from a study of cytomegalovirus exposure and HLA in healthy donors. Regarding this clone: Its antigen is unknown.

The primer mix had 60 Vbeta and 13 Jbeta primers. Data came from immunoSEQ multiplex PCR; TCRdb stores just in-frame clones and leaves some out. The data show roughly 200,000 clones, approximately 85% seen once. Broader study findings: Using the classifier, cytomegalovirus status was reportedly diagnosed with high specificity and sensitivity.

The TCR was taken from a woman between 35 and 50 years old in good health and CMV-seronegative. Source material: PBMCs.

The CDR3 coding sequence is TGCGCCAGCAGCCCCGCCGAGTATCAGGGTTATGAGCAGTTCTTC. As protein: CASSPAEYQGYEQFF. The genes are TRBV5-1 and TRBJ2-1; possibly TRBD1 for D (5 bases). CDR3 length: 15 residues. The germline CDR1 and CDR2 sequences are SGHRS and YFSETQ. Trimming left V 4 bases short and J 8 bases short, with 19 bases between.